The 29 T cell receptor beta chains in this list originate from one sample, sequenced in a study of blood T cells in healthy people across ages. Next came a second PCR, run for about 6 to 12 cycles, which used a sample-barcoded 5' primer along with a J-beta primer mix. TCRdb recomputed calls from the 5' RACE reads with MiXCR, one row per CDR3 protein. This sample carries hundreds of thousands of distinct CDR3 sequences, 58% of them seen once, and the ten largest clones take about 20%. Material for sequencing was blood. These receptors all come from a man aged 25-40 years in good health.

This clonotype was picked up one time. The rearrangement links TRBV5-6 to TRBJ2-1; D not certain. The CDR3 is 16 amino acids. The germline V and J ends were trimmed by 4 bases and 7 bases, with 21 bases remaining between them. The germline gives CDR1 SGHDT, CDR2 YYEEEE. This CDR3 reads CASSQVKLVGFNEQFF. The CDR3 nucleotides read TGTGCCAGCAGCCAGGTGAAGCTGGTAGGATTTAATGAGCAGTTCTTC.

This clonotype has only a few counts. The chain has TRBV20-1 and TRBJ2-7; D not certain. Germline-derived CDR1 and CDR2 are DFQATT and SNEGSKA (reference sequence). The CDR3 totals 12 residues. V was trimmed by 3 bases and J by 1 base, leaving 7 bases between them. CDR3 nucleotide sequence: TGCAGTGCTAGTACAGAATCCTACGAGCAGTACTTC. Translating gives CSASTESYEQYF.

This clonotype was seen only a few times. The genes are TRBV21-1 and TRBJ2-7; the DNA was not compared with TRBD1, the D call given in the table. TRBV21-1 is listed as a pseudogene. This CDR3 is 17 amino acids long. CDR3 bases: TGTGCCAGCAGCGGGGACGAACACAGGGTTCACCGGGGGGAGCAGTACTTC. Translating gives CASSGDEHRVHRGEQYF.

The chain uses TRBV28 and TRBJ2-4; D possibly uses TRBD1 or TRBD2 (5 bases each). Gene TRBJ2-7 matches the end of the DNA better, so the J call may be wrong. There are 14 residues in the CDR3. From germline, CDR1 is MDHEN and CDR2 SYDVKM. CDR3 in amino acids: CASSYGSVTGEQYF. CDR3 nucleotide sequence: TGTGCCAGCAGTTACGGTAGCGTAACAGGCGAGCAGTACTTC.

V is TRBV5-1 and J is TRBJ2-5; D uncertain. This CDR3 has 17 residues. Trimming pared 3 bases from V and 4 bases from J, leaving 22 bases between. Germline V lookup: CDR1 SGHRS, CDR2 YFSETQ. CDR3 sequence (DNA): TGCGCCAGCAGCTCCCCCCCTAGTGATCTGTCTAGAGAGACCCAGTACTTC. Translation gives CASSSPPSDLSRETQYF.

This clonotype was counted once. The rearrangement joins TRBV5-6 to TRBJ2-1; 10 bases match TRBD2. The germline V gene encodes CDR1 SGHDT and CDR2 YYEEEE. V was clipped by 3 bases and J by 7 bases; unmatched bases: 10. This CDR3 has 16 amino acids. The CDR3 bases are TGTGCCAGCAGCTACCCTAGCGGGAGTCCCCCAAATGAGCAGTTCTTC. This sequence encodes CASSYPSGSPPNEQFF.

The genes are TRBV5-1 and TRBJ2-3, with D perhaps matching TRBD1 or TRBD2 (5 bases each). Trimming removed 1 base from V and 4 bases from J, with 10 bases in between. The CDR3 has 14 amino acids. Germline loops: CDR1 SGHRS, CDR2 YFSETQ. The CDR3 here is CASSLMVGPDTQYF. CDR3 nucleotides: TGCGCCAGCAGCTTGATGGTGGGACCAGATACGCAGTATTTT.

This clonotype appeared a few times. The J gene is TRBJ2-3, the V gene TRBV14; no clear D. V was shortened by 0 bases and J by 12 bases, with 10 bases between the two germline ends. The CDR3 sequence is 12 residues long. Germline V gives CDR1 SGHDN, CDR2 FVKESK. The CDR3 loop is CASSQDFRAQYF. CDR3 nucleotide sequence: TGTGCCAGCAGCCAAGACTTTAGGGCCCAGTATTTT.

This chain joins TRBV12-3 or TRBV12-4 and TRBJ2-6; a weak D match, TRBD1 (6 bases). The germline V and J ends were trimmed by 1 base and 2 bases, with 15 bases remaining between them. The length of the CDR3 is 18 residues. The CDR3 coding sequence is TGTGCCAGCAGTTTAGGAGGGGGTAGTAGGGCTGGGGCCAACGTCCTGACTTTC. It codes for CASSLGGGSRAGANVLTF.

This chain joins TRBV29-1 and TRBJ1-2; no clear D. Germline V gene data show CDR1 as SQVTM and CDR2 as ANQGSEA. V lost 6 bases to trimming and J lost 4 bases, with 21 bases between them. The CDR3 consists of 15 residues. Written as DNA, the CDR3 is TGCAGCGTCTACTCCGGGTCCCCGGGGATCTATGGCTACACCTTC. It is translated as CSVYSGSPGIYGYTF.

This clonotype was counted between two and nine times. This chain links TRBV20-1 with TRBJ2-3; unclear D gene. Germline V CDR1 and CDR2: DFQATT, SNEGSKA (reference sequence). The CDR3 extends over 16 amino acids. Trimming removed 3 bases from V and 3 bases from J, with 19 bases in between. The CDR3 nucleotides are TGCAGTGCTAGGGCATACTCTGGTGTAAGAACAGATACGCAGTATTTT. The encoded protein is CSARAYSGVRTDTQYF.

The CDR3 loop reads CASRSRGLGNEQFF. As DNA, the CDR3 is TGTGCCAGCAGATCCAGGGGGCTAGGAAATGAGCAGTTCTTC. The chain recombines TRBV28 with TRBJ2-1, with TRBD1 identical over 8 bases. Germline CDR1 and CDR2: MDHEN and SYDVKM. V was clipped by 6 bases and J by 7 bases; unmatched bases: 8. The CDR3 length is 14 residues.

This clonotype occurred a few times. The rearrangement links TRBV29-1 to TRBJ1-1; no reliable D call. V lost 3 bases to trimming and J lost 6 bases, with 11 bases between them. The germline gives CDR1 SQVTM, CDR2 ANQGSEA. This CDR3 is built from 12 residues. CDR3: CSVDRVSSEAFF. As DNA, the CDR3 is TGCAGCGTTGATAGGGTATCTTCTGAAGCTTTCTTT.

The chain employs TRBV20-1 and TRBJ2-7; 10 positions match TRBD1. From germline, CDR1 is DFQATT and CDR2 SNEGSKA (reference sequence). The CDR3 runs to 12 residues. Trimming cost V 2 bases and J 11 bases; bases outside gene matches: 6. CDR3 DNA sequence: TGCAGTGCTAGATTGGGACAGGGGAGGGAGTACTTC. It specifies CSARLGQGREYF.

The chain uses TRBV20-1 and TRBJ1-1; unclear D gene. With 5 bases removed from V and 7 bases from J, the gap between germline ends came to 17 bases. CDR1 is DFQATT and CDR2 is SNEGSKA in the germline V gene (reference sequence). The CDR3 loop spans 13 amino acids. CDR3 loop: CSADGGSHFEAFF. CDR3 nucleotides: TGCAGTGCTGACGGAGGATCACACTTTGAAGCTTTCTTT.

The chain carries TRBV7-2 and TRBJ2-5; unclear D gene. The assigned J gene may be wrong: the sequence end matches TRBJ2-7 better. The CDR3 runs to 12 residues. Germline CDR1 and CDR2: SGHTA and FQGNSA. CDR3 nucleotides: TGTGCCAGCAGCCCTGGGCCTAACGAGCAGTACTTC. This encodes CASSPGPNEQYF.

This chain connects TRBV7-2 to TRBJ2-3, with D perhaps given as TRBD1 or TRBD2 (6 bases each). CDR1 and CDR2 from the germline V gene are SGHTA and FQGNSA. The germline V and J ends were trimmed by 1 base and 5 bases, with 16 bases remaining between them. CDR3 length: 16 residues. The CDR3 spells CASSLVRAGTRDTQYF. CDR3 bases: TGTGCCAGCAGCTTAGTTAGGGCGGGGACACGAGATACGCAGTATTTT.

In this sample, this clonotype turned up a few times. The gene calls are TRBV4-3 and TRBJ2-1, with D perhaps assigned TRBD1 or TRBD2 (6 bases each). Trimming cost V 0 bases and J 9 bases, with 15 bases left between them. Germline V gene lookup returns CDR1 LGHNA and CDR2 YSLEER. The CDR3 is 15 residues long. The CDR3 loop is CASSQEVRGGGEQFF. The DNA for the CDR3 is TGCGCCAGCAGCCAAGAGGTCAGGGGAGGTGGTGAGCAGTTCTTC.

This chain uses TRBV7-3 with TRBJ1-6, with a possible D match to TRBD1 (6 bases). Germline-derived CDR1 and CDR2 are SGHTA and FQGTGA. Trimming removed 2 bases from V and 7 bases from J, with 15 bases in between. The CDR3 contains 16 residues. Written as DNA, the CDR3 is TGTGCCAGCAGCTTATATTCGGCAGGGGTCAATTCACCCCTCCACTTT. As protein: CASSLYSAGVNSPLHF. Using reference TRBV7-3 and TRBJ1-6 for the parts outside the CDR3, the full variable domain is GAGVSQTPSNKVTEKGKYVELRCDPISGHTALYWYRQSLGQGPEFLIYFQGTGAADDSGLPNDRFFAVRPEGSVSTLKIQRTERGDSAVYLCASSLYSAGVNSPLHFGNGTRLTVT.

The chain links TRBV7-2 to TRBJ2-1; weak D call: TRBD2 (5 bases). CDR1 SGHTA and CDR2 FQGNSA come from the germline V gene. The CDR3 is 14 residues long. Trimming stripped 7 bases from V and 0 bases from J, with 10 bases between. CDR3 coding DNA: TGTGCCAGCAACCCCAGCGGCTCCTACAATGAGCAGTTCTTC. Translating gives CASNPSGSYNEQFF.

The CDR3 DNA sequence: TGTGCCAGCAGTTTTTACGGGGTCCAGACCCAGTACTTC. Residues: CASSFYGVQTQYF. The gene calls are TRBV12-3 or TRBV12-4 and TRBJ2-4; perhaps TRBD2 as D (5 bases). The DNA end favors TRBJ2-5, so the J call may be wrong. The CDR3 sequence is 13 residues long.

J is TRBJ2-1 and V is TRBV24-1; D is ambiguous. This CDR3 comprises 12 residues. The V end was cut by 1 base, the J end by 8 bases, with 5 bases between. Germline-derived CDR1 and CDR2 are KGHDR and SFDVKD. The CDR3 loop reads CATSDFPHEQFF. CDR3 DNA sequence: TGTGCCACCAGTGATTTCCCCCATGAGCAGTTCTTC.

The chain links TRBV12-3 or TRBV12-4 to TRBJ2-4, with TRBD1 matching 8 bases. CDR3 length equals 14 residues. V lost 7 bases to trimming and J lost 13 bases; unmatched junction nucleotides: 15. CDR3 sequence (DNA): TGTGCCAGCACCCAACAGGGGGTACTCTACGGGCAGTACTTC. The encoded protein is CASTQQGVLYGQYF.

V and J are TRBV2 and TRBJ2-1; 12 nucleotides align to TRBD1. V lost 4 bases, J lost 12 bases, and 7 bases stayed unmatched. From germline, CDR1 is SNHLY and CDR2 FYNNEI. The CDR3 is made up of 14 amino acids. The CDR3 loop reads CASSAGTGGVGQFF. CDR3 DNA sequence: TGTGCCAGCAGTGCAGGGACAGGGGGCGTTGGGCAGTTCTTC.

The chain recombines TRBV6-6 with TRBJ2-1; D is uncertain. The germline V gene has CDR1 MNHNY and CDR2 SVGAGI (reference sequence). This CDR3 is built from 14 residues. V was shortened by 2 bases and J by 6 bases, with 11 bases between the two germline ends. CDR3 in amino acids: CASSYGQPANEQFF. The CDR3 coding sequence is TGTGCCAGCAGTTACGGGCAACCCGCCAATGAGCAGTTCTTC.

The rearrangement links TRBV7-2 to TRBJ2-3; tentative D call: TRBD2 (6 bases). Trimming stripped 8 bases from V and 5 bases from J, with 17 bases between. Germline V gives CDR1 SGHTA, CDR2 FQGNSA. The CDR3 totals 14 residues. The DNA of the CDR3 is TGTGCCAGCTCATCGTCGATGGGAGGAGATACGCAGTATTTT. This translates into CASSSSMGGDTQYF. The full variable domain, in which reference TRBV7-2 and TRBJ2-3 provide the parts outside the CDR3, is GAGVSQSPSNKVTEKGKDVELRCDPISGHTALYWYRQSLGQGLEFLIYFQGNSAPDKSGLPSDRFSAERTGGSVSTLTIQRTQQEDSAVYLCASSSSMGGDTQYFGPGTRLTVL.

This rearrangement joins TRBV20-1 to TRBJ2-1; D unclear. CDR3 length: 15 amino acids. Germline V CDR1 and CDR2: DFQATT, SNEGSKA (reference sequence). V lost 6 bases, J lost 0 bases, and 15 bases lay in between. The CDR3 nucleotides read TGCAGTGCCACCTCTCTGTTAGACTCCTACAATGAGCAGTTCTTC. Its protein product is CSATSLLDSYNEQFF.

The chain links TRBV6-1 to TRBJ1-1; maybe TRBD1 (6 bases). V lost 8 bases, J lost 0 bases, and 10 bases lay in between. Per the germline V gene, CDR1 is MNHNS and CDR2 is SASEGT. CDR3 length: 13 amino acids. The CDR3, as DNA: TGTGCCAGCCAGGGGTTCTTGAACACTGAAGCTTTCTTT. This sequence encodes CASQGFLNTEAFF.

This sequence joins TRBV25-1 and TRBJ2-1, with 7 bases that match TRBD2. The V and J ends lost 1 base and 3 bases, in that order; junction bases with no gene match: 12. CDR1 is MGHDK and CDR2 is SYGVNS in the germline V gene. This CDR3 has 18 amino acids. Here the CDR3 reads CASSESSLRTSDYNEQFF. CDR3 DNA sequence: TGTGCCAGCAGTGAATCCTCTCTTAGAACTAGCGACTACAATGAGCAGTTCTTC.